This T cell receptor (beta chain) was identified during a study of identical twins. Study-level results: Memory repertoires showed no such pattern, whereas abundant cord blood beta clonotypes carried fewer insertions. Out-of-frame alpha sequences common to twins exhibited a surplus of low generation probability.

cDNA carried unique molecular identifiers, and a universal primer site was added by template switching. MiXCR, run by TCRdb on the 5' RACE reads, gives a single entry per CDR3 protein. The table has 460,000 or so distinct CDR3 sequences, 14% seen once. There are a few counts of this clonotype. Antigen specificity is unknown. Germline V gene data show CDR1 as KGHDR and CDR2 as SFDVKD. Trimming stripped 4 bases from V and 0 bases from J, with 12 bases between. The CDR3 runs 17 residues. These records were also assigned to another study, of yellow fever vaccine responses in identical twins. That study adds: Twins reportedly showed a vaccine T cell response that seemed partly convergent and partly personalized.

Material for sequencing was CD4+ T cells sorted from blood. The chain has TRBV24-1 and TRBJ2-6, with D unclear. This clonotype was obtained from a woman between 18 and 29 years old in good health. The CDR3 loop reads CATSESLQSSGANVLTF. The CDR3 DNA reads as TGTGCCACCAGTGAGTCGTTACAGAGCTCTGGGGCCAACGTCCTGACTTTC.